The table lists the clone carrying this T cell receptor beta chain with many counts. The antigen is unknown. The data are from a study of T-cell reconstitution after alpha-beta-depleted transplantation in children. Study-wide findings and caveats: The origin of high day-60 TCRbeta diversity in some patients lay in surviving recipient T cells and thymic progenitors. It was newly produced T cells that mostly accounted for T-cell counts and diversity one year after transplant. Reports say that about two months after transplant, the alpha-beta T cells came out of several hundred graft clones that had expanded.

Construction of the TCRbeta library involved unique molecular identifiers. TCRdb re-called the PCR reads with MiXCR, one entry per CDR3 protein. The sample contains 670,000 or so distinct CDR3 sequences, 10% to 15% of which appear only once. Germline loops: CDR1 SQVTM, CDR2 ANQGSEA. The V and J ends lost 2 bases and 3 bases, in that order; junction bases with no gene match: 4. The CDR3 has 14 amino acids. The sample in question was PBMCs, obtained before TCRalphabeta/CD19-depleted stem cell transplant. The TCR was taken from a girl aged 2 to 10 with congenital amegakaryocytic thrombocytopenia, due to receive a stem cell transplant. The V gene is TRBV29-1, the J gene TRBJ1-1; TRBD1 matches at 9 bases. The CDR3 sequence is CSVEPGQGYTEAFF. The DNA of the CDR3 is TGCAGCGTTGAACCGGGACAGGGATACACTGAAGCTTTCTTT.